This T cell receptor beta chain stems from a study of T cell changes during pregnancy in multiple sclerosis. Measured with immunoSEQ multiplex PCR; TCRdb has only the in-frame clones, and not every one. Found here are 70,000 to 100,000 clones, roughly 91% of them singletons; the top ten hold 3.5% to 4.5%. The clonotype originates from a female donor with multiple sclerosis, enrolled in a pregnancy study. Sequences were derived from peripheral blood, sampled in the first trimester of pregnancy.

The CDR3 DNA reads TGTGCCTGCCGCCCTAGGGGGACTGAAGCTTTCTTT. Translation gives CACRPRGTEAFF. The J gene is TRBJ1-1, the V gene TRBV30; D is perhaps TRBD1 (6 bases). Germline V gene data show CDR1 as GTSNPN and CDR2 as SVGIG (reference sequence). V dropped 6 bases and J dropped 5 bases, with 13 bases sitting between them. The CDR3 totals 12 residues.